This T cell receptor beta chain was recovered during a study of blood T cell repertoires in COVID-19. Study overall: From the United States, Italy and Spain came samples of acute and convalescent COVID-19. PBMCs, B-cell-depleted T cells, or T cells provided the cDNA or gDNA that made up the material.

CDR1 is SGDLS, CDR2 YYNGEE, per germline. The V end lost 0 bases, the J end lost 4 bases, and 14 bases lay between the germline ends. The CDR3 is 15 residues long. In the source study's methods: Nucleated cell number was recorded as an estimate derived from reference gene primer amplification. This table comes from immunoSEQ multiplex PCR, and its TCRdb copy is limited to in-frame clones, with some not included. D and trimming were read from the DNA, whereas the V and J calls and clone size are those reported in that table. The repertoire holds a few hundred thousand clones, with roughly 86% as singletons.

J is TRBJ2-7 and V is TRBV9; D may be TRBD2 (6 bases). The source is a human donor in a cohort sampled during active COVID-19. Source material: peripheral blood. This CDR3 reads CASSVGTGVPYEQYF. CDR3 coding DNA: TGTGCCAGCAGCGTAGGGACGGGAGTTCCGTACGAGCAGTACTTC.